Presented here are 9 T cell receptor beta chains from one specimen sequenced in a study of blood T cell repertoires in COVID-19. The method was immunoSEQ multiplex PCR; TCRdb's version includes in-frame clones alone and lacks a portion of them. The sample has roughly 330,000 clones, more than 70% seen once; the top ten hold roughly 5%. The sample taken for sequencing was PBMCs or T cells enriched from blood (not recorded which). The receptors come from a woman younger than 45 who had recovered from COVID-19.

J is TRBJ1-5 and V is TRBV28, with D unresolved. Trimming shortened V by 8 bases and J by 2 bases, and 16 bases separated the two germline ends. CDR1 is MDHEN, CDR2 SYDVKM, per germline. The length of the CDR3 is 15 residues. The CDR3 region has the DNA TGTGCCAGCCATGCTTCGGTCGTCGGCAATCAGCCCCAGCATTTT. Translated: CASHASVVGNQPQHF.

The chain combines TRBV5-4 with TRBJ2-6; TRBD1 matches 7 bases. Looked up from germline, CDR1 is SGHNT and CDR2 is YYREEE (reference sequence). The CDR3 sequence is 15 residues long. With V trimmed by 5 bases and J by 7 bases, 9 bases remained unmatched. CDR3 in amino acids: CASSLGTAYANVLTF. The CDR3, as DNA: TGTGCCAGCAGTCTCGGGACAGCTTACGCCAACGTCCTGACTTTC.

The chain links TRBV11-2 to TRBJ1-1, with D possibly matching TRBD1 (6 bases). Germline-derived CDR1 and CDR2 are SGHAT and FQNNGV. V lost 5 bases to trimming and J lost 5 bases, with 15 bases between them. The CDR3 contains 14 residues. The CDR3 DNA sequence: TGTGCCAGCAGCCCGTCCGACAGGCGTACTGAAGCTTTCTTT. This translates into CASSPSDRRTEAFF. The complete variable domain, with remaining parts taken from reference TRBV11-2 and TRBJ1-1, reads EAGVAQSPRYKIIEKRQSVAFWCNPISGHATLYWYQQILGQGPKLLIQFQNNGVVDDSQLPKDRFSAERLKGVDSTLKIQPAKLEDSAVYLCASSPSDRRTEAFFGQGTRLTVV.

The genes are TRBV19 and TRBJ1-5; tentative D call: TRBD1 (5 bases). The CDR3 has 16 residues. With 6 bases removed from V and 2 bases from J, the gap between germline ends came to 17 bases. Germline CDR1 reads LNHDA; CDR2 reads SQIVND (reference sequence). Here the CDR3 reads CASRRRGEDRNQPQHF. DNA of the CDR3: TGTGCCAGTAGACGGAGAGGGGAGGATCGCAATCAGCCCCAGCATTTT.

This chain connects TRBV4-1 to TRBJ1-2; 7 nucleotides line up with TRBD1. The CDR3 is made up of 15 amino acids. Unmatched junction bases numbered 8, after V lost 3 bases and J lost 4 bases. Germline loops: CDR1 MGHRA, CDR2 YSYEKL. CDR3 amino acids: CASSHRQGGVYGYTF. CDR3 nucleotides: TGCGCCAGCAGCCACCGACAGGGCGGTGTCTATGGCTACACCTTC.

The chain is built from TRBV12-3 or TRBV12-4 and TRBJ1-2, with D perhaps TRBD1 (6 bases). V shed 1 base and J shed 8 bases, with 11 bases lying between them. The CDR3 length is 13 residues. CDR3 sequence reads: CASSLVGAEGYTF. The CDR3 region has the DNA TGTGCCAGCAGTTTAGTGGGGGCGGAAGGCTACACCTTC.

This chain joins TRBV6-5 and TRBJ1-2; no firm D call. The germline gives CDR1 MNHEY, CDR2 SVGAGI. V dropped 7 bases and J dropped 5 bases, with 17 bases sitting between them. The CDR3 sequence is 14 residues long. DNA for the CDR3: TGTGCCAGCATAGACTCCTCGGGTTGGTATGGCTACACCTTC. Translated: CASIDSSGWYGYTF.

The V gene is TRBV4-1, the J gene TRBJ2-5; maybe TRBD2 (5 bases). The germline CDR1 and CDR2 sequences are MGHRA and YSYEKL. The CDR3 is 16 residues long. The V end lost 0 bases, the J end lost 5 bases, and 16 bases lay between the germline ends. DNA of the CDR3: TGCGCCAGCAGCCAAGATCCGAGCCTCGGCGGGGAGACCCAGTACTTC. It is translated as CASSQDPSLGGETQYF.

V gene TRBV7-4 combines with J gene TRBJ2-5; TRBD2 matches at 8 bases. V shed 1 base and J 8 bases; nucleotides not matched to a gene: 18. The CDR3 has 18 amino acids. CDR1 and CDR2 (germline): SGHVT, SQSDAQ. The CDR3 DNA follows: TGTGCCAGCAGCTTAGATCCAGCGGGGGCCCCCACGTGGTGTACCCAGTACTTC. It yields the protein CASSLDPAGAPTWCTQYF.